What follows is one T cell receptor (beta chain) and its context. Its antigen specificity is not known. Per-base qualities were not stored, and no clone one base away is much larger. The time point label here, explained by the study, means: cycle 1 day 1 (C1D1), immediately before nivolumab initiation. Relapse after autologous stem cell transplantation had occurred in all trial patients, and cohorts A, B and C were distinguished by prior brentuximab vedotin exposure. The trial cohort comprised a few dozen patients with relapsed/refractory classical Hodgkin lymphoma whose best overall responses were complete response, partial response or progressive disease. In the multi-cohort phase II CheckMate 205 trial, trial patients received single-agent nivolumab. Best overall response was determined by an independent review committee according to the 2007 International Working Group response criteria. Trial PBMCs were obtained immediately prior to nivolumab initiation (C1D1) and on therapy at cycle 2 day 1 and cycle 4 day 1. Peripheral blood was collected in 8 mL Vacutainer Cell Preparation Tubes, from which PBMCs were isolated by centrifugation and then cryopreserved.

The Qiagen DNeasy kit was used to extract genomic DNA both from unsorted PBMCs and from the negatively selected CD4+ and CD8+ fractions. Amplification of TCR beta CDR3 regions was done by immunoSEQ multiplex PCR with primers that anneal to V and J segments. A synthetic immune receptor repertoire was used to minimize amplification bias, and any remaining bias was removed computationally after sequencing. The original pipeline was this. Custom Python scripts were used to quantify repertoire diversity as the Shannon entropy index. The unsorted, CD4+ and CD8+ repertoires were each analyzed separately, with the exception of combined analyses, where CD4+ and CD8+ sequences were merged in silico. Clonal expansion was defined as a frequency increase of at least 2-fold after treatment compared with C1D1, and clones undetected at baseline were assigned a pseudocount of 0.5. Clones with 0 or 1 copy at C1D1 were classified as singleton clones, and clones with 2 or more copies were classified as non-singleton clones. Clones expanded in unsorted samples were labelled as CD4+, CD8+ or unknown by matching protein sequences in sorted samples from the same patient. Diversity changes from C1D1 to C4D1 were tested in paired samples using Wilcoxon tests. TCRdb took over this immuneACCESS table, retaining in-frame rearrangements with V and J assigned. Such tables are incomplete; in checked studies, under half of the missing clones stem from an unresolved V gene, and the remainder is unexplained. V and J calls plus clone size are reproduced from that table; the DNA served to infer D and trimming. Recorded for this sample are fewer than 25,000 clones; around 80% of them occurred a single time. The ten largest clonotypes hold less than 7.5% of the sample.

These data come from a study of PD-1 blockade in classical Hodgkin lymphoma (dated by TCRdb to 2020 to 2021). About the investigation overall: Nivolumab dosing was 3 mg/kg intravenously every 2 weeks, continuing until either disease progression or unacceptable toxicity. A peripheral blood immune signature of response to PD-1 blockade in classical Hodgkin lymphoma was defined using TCR beta sequencing and CyTOF. Summary of the overall study and its limitations: Baseline diversity similar to that of newly diagnosed patients was observed in trial patients achieving complete response, whereas significantly lower diversity was observed in partial responders and progressors. Patients starting nivolumab less than 1 year after ASCT had lower diversity and were excluded from later analyses to avoid confounding by immune reconstitution. A significant rise by C4D1 was seen in CD4+ but not CD8+ TCR diversity (p=0.0027 vs p=0.16), with the rise being most apparent in complete responders (p=0.02). Baseline TCR diversity was reported to be lower in newly diagnosed patients than in healthy donors and to be lower still in relapsed/refractory patients. Only a single clinical trial cohort was studied, and what caused the repertoire differences, possibly disease activity or prior therapy, remained undefined.

V lost 4 bases and J lost 3 bases, and the count of bases not matched to a germline gene is 2. The CDR3 runs 13 amino acids, cysteine and phenylalanine included. The only DNA kept is the CDR3, 39 bases in frame from the first base. Looking up the germline V gene yields CDR1 SGHDN and CDR2 FVKESK. Sequencing used peripheral blood mononuclear cells (PBMCs), obtained at baseline. The chain links TRBV14 with TRBJ1-2, with 7 bases in between that match TRBD1. This TCR was sampled from a human donor with classical Hodgkin lymphoma. This receptor carries the CDR3 CASSPGQHYGYTF. The DNA is as follows: TGTGCCAGCAGCCCGGGACAGCACTATGGCTACACCTTC.